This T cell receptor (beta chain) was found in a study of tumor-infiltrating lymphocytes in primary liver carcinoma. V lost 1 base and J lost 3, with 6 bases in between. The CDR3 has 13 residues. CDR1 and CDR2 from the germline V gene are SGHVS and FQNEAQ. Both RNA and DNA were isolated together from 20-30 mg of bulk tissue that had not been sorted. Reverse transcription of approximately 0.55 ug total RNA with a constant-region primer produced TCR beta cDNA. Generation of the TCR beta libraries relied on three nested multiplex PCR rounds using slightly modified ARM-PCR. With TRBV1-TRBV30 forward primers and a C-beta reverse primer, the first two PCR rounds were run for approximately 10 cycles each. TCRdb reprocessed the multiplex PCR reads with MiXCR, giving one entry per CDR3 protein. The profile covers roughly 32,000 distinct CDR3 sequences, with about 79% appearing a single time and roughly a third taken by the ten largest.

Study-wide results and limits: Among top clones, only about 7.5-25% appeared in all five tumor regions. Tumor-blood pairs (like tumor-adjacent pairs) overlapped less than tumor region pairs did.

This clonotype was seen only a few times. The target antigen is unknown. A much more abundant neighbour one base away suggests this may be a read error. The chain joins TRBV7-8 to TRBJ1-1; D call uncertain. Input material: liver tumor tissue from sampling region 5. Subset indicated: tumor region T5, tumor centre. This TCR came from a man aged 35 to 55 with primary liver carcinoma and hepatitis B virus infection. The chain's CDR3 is CASSLGPDTEAFF. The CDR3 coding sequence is TGTGCCAGCAGCTTAGGGCCGGACACTGAAGCTTTCTTT.